These 20 T cell receptor beta chains originate from one sample sequenced in a study of a mutant IDH1 vaccine in newly diagnosed glioma. TCRdb's copy holds only in-frame clones and misses some; the assay was immunoSEQ multiplex PCR. The sample consists of tens of thousands of clones, around three quarters of them appearing once. The time point denotes: baseline, week 1 (first vaccination visit). Treatment: pre-vaccination baseline after standard-of-care therapy. The sequencing used PBMCs, collected from a glioma patient treated with radiotherapy, temozolomide or both. The receptors were gathered from a woman aged 40 to 49 with glioma.

The chain couples TRBV18 to TRBJ1-1; D gene unclear. The CDR3 sequence is 17 residues long. Trimming removed 6 bases from V and 0 bases from J, with 20 bases in between. Germline CDR1 is KGHSH and CDR2 is LQKENI. CDR3 in DNA: TGTGCCAGCTCGCCCCTCGAAACGGACCTGATGAACACTGAAGCTTTCTTT. Protein: CASSPLETDLMNTEAFF.

The J gene is TRBJ2-1, the V gene TRBV21-1; TRBD1 reflects the table's D call only, with no check against the DNA. TRBV21-1 is tagged as a pseudogene. This CDR3 spans 16 amino acids. CDR3 amino acids: CASSRWTGQGADEQFF. Written as DNA, the CDR3 is TGTGCCAGCAGTCGATGGACAGGACAGGGGGCAGATGAGCAGTTCTTC.

The gene calls are TRBV2 and TRBJ1-1, with TRBD1 matching 8 bases. The CDR3 is made up of 15 amino acids. The V gene's germline CDR1 is SNHLY and CDR2 FYNNEI. J gave up 2 bases and V 2 bases, and 4 bases lay outside the gene matches. The CDR3 reads CASSERGTGNTEAFF. The DNA of the CDR3 is TGTGCCAGCAGTGAAAGGGGGACAGGAAACACTGAAGCTTTCTTT.

The chain combines TRBV30 with TRBJ2-3; the match to TRBD2 covers 8 bases. CDR3 length: 16 amino acids. Germline assignment: CDR1 GTSNPN and CDR2 SVGIG (reference sequence). V lost 0 bases to trimming and J lost 5 bases; unmatched junction nucleotides: 10. This CDR3 reads CAWSVWGGGLGDTQYF. The CDR3 nucleotides read TGTGCCTGGAGTGTTTGGGGCGGGGGGTTAGGAGATACGCAGTATTTT.

A few counts support this clone. This chain connects TRBV11-2 to TRBJ1-4; D gene ambiguous. CDR1 is SGHAT, CDR2 FQNNGV, per germline. CDR3 size: 16 residues. V was pared by 2 bases and J by 5 bases, with 15 bases between. The CDR3 coding sequence is TGTGCCAGCAGCTTAAATCTCTTTGGCGCCAATGAAAAACTGTTTTTT. Its protein is CASSLNLFGANEKLFF.

The chain recombines TRBV14 with TRBJ2-7; TRBD2 agrees at 7 bases. J lost 6 bases, V lost 8 bases, and 10 bases had no gene match. Germline values: CDR1 SGHDN, CDR2 FVKESK. This CDR3 contains 13 residues. The CDR3 reads CASSLVGGFEQYF. CDR3 in DNA: TGTGCCAGCTCCCTCGTCGGGGGGTTCGAGCAGTACTTC.

As to this clone: One end of the junction is discordant with germline, which a read error may explain. The rearrangement joins TRBV2 to TRBJ2-7; D gene ambiguous. Germline V gene lookup returns CDR1 SNHLY and CDR2 FYNNEI. The CDR3 runs to 14 residues. The CDR3 DNA reads as TGTGCCAGCAGTTCAACGGGCGATCAGCCCCCCAAGGGCTTC. Translating gives CASSSTGDQPPKGF.

This rearrangement joins TRBV7-6 to TRBJ1-3; tentatively, D is TRBD1 (6 bases). CDR1 is SGHVS and CDR2 is FNYEAQ in the germline V gene. This CDR3 comprises 15 residues. V was pared by 4 bases and J by 1 base, with 11 bases between. As DNA, the CDR3 is TGTGCCAGCAGCTCAGGGGTCGGGTCTGGAAACACCATATATTTT. Its protein is CASSSGVGSGNTIYF.

Details on this clone: A much larger clone lies a single base off, so this may be a read error. Other nucleotide sequences in the sample specify the same CDR3. This chain joins TRBV7-9 and TRBJ1-1, with TRBD1 as a possible D gene (6 bases). The CDR3 spans 13 residues. V gave up 1 base and J gave up 3 bases, with 6 bases separating them. The V gene's germline CDR1 is SEHNR and CDR2 FQNEAQ (reference sequence). CDR3 bases: TGTGCCAGCAGCTTAGAGGGGGACACTGAAGCTTTCTTT. Its protein is CASSLEGDTEAFF.

This rearrangement joins TRBV7-9 to TRBJ1-1; D remains unclear. V was pared by 5 bases and J by 1 base, with 14 bases between. Germline CDR1 is SEHNR and CDR2 is FQNEAQ (reference sequence). This CDR3 contains 15 residues. The CDR3 nucleotides read TGTGCCAGCAGCCCTGAGGTCCACTCGAACACTGAAGCTTTCTTT. This gives the protein CASSPEVHSNTEAFF.

This clone has just one count. The chain combines TRBV5-5 with TRBJ1-5; D is uncertain. Germline V CDR1 and CDR2: SGHKS, YYEKEE (reference sequence). V lost 4 bases, J lost 2 bases, and 10 bases lay in between. The CDR3 spans 14 residues. The DNA for the CDR3 is TGTGCCAGCAGCCGCACTGGGGGCAATCAGCCCCAGCATTTT. The encoded protein is CASSRTGGNQPQHF.

The rearrangement links TRBV9 to TRBJ2-3; maybe TRBD2 (6 bases). Trimming shortened V by 0 bases and J by 5 bases, and 13 bases separated the two germline ends. The CDR3 contains 15 residues. Germline V gives CDR1 SGDLS, CDR2 YYNGEE. This chain's CDR3 is CASSVDPLGGDTQYF. The CDR3 DNA reads as TGTGCCAGCAGCGTAGATCCGTTGGGGGGAGATACGCAGTATTTT.

The rearrangement uses TRBV6-5 and TRBJ1-5; TRBD1 matches 8 bases. CDR3 length: 15 amino acids. CDR1 and CDR2 (germline): MNHEY, SVGAGI. Trimming at V came to 2 bases and at J to 5 bases, leaving 5 bases not matched to a gene. Here the CDR3 DNA reads TGTGCCAGCAGTTACGCTCAGGGGGCGGATCAGCCCCAGCATTTT. As protein: CASSYAQGADQPQHF.

CDR3 sequence reads: CASSYSQPGNTIYF. The CDR3 DNA reads TGTGCCAGCAGTTACTCACAGCCTGGAAACACCATATATTTT. V gene TRBV6-5 combines with J gene TRBJ1-3; D call uncertain. V shed 0 bases and J shed 2 bases, with 5 bases lying between them. This CDR3 has 14 residues. Germline CDR1 MNHEY, CDR2 SVGAGI.

The genes are TRBV9 and TRBJ1-2, with TRBD1 as a possible D gene (5 bases). Germline values: CDR1 SGDLS, CDR2 YYNGEE. Trimming removed 2 bases from V and 8 bases from J, with 13 bases in between. There are 13 residues in the CDR3. The CDR3: CASSVQGGRGYTF. CDR3 nucleotide sequence: TGTGCCAGCAGCGTTCAGGGAGGGAGAGGCTACACCTTC.

The chain employs TRBV4-1 and TRBJ1-2; TRBD1 aligns across 12 bases. The CDR3 sequence is 17 residues long. Germline V gives CDR1 MGHRA, CDR2 YSYEKL. Trimming at V came to 0 bases and at J to 5 bases, leaving 7 bases not matched to a gene. CDR3 sequence: CASSQDGAGQGAYGYTF. The CDR3 DNA is TGCGCCAGCAGCCAAGATGGGGCGGGACAGGGGGCGTATGGCTACACCTTC.

The chain couples TRBV19 to TRBJ1-5; 8 bases match TRBD1. CDR3 size: 15 residues. Trimming removed 5 bases from V and 1 base from J; junction bases left unmatched: 4. The germline gives CDR1 LNHDA, CDR2 SQIVND (reference sequence). The CDR3 here is CASSATGGSNQPQHF. The CDR3 nucleotides read TGTGCCAGTAGTGCTACAGGGGGAAGCAATCAGCCCCAGCATTTT.

The CDR3 DNA reads TGTGCCAGCAGGGGGGCAGGAAACATTCAGTACTTC. Residues: CASRGAGNIQYF. The V gene is TRBV27, the J gene TRBJ2-4; D possibly corresponds to TRBD1 (6 bases). V lost 6 bases and J lost 6, with 9 bases in between. In germline, CDR1 is MNHEY, CDR2 SMNVEV (reference sequence). This CDR3 comprises 12 residues.

This sequence joins TRBV25-1 and TRBJ1-2; no reliable D call. The CDR3 consists of 15 residues. Trimming pared 1 base from V and 4 bases from J, leaving 13 bases between. Germline assignment: CDR1 MGHDK and CDR2 SYGVNS. The CDR3 nucleotides are TGTGCCAGCAGTGAATCGGGCAGATTGGTCTATGGCTACACCTTC. This translates into CASSESGRLVYGYTF.

The chain couples TRBV5-1 to TRBJ2-4, with 15 bases lining up with TRBD2. Germline V gene data show CDR1 as SGHRS and CDR2 as YFSETQ. The CDR3 contains 19 residues. Trimming at V came to 0 bases and at J to 0 bases, leaving 4 bases not matched to a gene. As DNA, the CDR3 is TGCGCCAGCAGCTTGGAGGGACTAGCGGGGGGACTAGCCAAAAACATTCAGTACTTC. Translated, it gives CASSLEGLAGGLAKNIQYF.